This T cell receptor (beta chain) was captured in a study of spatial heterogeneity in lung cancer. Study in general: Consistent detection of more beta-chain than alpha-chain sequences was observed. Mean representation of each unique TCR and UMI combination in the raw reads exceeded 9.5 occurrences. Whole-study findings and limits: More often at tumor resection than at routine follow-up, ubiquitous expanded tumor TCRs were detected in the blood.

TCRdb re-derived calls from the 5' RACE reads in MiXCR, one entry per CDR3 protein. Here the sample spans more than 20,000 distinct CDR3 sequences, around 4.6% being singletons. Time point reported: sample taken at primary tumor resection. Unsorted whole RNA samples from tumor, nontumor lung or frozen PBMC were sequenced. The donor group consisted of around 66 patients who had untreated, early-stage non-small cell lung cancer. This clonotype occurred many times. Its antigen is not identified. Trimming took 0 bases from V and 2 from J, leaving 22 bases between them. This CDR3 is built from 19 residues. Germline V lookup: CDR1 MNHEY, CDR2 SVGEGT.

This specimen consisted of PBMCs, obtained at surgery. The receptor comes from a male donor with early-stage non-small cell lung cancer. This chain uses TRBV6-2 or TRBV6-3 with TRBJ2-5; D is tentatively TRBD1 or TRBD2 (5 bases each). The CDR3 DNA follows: TGTGCCAGCAGTTACTCGGGGACGGGGAAGCCTTTGGAGCAAGAGACCCAGTACTTC. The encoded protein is CASSYSGTGKPLEQETQYF.